The present entry profiles one T cell receptor (beta chain) with its context. What it binds is unknown. This sample was taken from a study of cytomegalovirus exposure and HLA in healthy donors. General observations from the study: Researchers reported in a later analysis that common viral pathogens appeared linked to several top clusters. In a later analysis, TCR beta V- and J-gene trimming was associated with a missense DCLRE1C variant. In all likelihood, a cluster of highly shared sequence variants was a sequencing artifact.

This CDR3 has 16 residues. CDR1 is SEHNR, CDR2 FQNEAQ, per germline (reference sequence). V gave up 1 base and J gave up 0 bases, with 9 bases separating them. It was with 60 Vbeta and 13 Jbeta primers that the PCR ran. TCRdb's copy holds only in-frame clones and misses some; the assay was immunoSEQ multiplex PCR. The top ten clones hold around 1.6% of a sample with roughly 190,000 clones, 79% of them seen once. This receptor was obtained from a woman under 30 in good health and CMV-seronegative. The rearrangement joins TRBV7-9 to TRBJ2-2; TRBD2 is a possible D gene (5 bases). Sequenced input: PBMCs. CDR3 sequence (DNA): TGTGCCAGCAGCTTAGAGATAGCGCCGAACACCGGGGAGCTGTTTTTT. Its translation is CASSLEIAPNTGELFF.